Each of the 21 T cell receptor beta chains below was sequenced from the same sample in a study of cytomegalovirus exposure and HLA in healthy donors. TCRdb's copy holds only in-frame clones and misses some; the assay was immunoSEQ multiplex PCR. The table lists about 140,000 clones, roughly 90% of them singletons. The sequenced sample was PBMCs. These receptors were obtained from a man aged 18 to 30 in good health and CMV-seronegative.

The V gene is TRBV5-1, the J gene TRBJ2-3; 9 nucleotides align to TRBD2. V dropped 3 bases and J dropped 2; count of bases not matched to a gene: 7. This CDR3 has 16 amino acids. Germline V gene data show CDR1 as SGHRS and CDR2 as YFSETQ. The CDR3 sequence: CASSWQAGGNTDTQYF. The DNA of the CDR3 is TGCGCCAGCAGCTGGCAGGCGGGAGGGAACACAGATACGCAGTATTTT.

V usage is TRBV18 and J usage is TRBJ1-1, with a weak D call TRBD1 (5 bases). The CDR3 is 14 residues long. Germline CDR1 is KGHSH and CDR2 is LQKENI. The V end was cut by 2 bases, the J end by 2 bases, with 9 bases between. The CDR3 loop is CASSPGGINTEAFF. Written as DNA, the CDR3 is TGTGCCAGCTCACCAGGGGGGATCAACACTGAAGCTTTCTTT. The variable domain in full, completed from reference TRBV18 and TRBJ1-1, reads NAGVMQNPRHLVRRRGQEARLRCSPMKGHSHVYWYRQLPEEGLKFMVYLQKENIIDESGMPKERFSAEFPKEGPSILRIQQVVRGDSAAYFCASSPGGINTEAFFGQGTRLTVV.

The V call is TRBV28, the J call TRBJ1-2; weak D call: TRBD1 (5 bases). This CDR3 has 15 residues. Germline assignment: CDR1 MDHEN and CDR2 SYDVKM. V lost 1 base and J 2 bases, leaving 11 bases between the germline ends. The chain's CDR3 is CASSLLGLRNYGYTF. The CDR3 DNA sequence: TGTGCCAGCAGTTTATTGGGACTGCGGAACTATGGCTACACCTTC.

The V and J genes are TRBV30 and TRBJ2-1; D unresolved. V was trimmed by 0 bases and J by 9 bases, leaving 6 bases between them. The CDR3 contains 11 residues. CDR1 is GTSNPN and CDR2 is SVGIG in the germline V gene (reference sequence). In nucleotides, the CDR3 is TGTGCCTGGAGTGTACGCAGTGAGCAGTTCTTC. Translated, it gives CAWSVRSEQFF. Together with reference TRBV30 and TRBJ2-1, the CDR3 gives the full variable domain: SQTIHQWPATLVQPVGSPLSLECTVEGTSNPNLYWYRQAAGRGLQLLFYSVGIGQISSEVPQNLSASRPQDRQFILSSKKLLLSDSGFYLCAWSVRSEQFFGPGTRLTVL.

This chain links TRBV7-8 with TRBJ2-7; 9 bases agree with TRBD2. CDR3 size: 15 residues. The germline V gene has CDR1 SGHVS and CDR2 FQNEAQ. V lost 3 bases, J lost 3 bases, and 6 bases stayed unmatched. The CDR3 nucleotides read TGTGCCAGCAGCTTGGTTAGTAGCGGGAGCTACGAGCAGTACTTC. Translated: CASSLVSSGSYEQYF.

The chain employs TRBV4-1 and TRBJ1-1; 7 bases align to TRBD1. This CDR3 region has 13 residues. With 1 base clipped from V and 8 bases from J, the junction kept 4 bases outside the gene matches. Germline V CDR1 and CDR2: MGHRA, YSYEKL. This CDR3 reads CASSQVGGGEAFF. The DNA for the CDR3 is TGCGCCAGCAGCCAAGTCGGAGGGGGCGAAGCTTTCTTT.

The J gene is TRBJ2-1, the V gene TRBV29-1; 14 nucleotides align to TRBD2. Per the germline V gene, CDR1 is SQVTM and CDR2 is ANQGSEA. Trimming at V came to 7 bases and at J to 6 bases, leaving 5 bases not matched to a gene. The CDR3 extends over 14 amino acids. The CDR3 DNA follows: TGCAGCGAAGGACTAGCGGGAGGTCGCAATGAGCAGTTCTTC. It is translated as CSEGLAGGRNEQFF.

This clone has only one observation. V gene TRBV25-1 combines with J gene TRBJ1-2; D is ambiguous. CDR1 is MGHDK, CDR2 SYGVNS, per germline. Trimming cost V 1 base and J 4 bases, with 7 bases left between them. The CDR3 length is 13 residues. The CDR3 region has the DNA TGTGCCAGCAGTGAATCTTCGGTCTATGGCTACACCTTC. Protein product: CASSESSVYGYTF.

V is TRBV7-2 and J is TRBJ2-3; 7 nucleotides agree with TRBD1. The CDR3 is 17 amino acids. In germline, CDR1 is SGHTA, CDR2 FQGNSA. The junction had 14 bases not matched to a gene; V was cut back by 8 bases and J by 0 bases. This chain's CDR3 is CASGQTHRGSSTDTQYF. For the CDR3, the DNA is TGTGCCAGCGGCCAGACCCACAGGGGATCTAGCACAGATACGCAGTATTTT.

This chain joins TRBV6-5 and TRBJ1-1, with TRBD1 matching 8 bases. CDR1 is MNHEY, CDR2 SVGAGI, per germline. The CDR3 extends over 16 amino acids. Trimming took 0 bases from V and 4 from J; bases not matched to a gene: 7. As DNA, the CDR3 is TGTGCCAGCAGTTACTCCTCCCAGGGGGCGGCCACTGAAGCTTTCTTT. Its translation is CASSYSSQGAATEAFF.

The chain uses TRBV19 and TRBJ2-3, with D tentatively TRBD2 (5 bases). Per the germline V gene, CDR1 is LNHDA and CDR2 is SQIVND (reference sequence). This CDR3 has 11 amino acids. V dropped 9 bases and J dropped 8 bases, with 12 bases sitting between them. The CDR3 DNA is TGTGCCAGCACCTCCGGGGTTACGCAGTATTTT. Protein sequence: CASTSGVTQYF.

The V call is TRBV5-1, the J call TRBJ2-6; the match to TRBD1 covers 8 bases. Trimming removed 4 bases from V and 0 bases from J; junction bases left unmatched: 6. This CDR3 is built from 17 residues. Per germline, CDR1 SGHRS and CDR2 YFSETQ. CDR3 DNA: TGCGCCAGCAGCGAGAGGACAGGGATCTCTGGGGCCAACGTCCTGACTTTC. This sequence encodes CASSERTGISGANVLTF.

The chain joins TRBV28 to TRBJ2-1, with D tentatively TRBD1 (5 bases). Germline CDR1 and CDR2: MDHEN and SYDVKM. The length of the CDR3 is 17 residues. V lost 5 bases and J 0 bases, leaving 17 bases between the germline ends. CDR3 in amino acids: CASSGAVGRNSYNEQFF. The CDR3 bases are TGTGCCAGCAGTGGGGCCGTGGGGCGGAACTCCTACAATGAGCAGTTCTTC.

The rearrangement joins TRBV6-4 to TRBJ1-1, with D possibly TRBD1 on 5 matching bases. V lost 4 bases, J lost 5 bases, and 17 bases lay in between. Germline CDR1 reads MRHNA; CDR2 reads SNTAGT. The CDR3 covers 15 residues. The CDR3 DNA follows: TGTGCCAGCAGTGTCACCTCGGGGGGTAGGACTGAAGCTTTCTTT. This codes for CASSVTSGGRTEAFF.

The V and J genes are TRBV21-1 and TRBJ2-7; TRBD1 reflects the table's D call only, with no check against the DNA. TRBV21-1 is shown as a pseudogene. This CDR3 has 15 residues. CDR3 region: CASSKADSYSYEQYF. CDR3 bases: TGTGCCAGCAGCAAAGCTGACAGCTACTCCTACGAGCAGTACTTC.

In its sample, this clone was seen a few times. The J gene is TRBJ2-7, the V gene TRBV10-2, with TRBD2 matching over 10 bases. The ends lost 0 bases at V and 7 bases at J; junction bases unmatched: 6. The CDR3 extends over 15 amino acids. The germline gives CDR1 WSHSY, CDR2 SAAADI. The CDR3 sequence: CASSESTLAGREQYF. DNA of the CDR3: TGCGCCAGCAGTGAGTCGACACTAGCGGGGCGAGAGCAGTACTTC.

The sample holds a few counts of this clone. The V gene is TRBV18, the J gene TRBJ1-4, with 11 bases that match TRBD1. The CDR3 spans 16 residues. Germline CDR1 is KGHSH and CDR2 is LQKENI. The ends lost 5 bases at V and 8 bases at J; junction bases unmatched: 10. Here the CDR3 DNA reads TGTGCCAGCTCAGCTGGACAGGGGGCCACCGGGGAAAAACTGTTTTTT. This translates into CASSAGQGATGEKLFF.

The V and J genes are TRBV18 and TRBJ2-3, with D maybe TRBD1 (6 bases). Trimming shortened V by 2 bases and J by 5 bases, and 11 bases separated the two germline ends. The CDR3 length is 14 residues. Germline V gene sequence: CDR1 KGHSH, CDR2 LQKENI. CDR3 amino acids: CASSPSGVGDTQYF. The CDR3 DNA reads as TGTGCCAGCTCACCATCAGGGGTGGGAGATACGCAGTATTTT.

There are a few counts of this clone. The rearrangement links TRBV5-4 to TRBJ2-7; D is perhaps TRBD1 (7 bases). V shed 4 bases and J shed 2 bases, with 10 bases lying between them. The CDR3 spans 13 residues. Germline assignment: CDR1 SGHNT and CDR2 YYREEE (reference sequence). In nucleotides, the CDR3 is TGTGCCAGCAGCCCCAGGGGGGCCTACGAGCAGTACTTC. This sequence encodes CASSPRGAYEQYF.

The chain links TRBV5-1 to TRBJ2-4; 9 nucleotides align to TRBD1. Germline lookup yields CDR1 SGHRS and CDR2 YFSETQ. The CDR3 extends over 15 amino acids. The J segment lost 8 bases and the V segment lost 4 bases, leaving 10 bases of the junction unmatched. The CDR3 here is CASSQGQGVKDIQYF. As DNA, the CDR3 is TGCGCCAGCAGCCAGGGACAGGGAGTAAAGGACATTCAGTACTTC.

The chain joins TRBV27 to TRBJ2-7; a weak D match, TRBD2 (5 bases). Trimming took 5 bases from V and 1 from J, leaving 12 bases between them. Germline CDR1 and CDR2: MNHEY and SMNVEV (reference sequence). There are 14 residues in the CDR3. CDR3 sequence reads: CASSLGLKSYEQYF. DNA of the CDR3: TGTGCCAGCAGTCTAGGACTGAAGTCCTACGAGCAGTACTTC.